These 15 T cell receptor beta chains came from one sample sequenced in a study of T cell repertoires in cytomegalovirus infection. Via MiXCR, TCRdb re-called the reads, giving one row per CDR3 protein. The sample shows tens of thousands of distinct CDR3 sequences, around 21% of them seen only once. These receptors' antigens are unknown. Specimen: PBMCs, sequenced either directly or after in vitro stimulation (not recorded which). These receptors came from a human donor in good health (CMV status not recorded). Some clones in this sample may be carry-over from other donors' samples.

This clonotype was seen at least ten times. The V call is TRBV7-2, the J call TRBJ1-1; a possible D gene is TRBD1 (6 bases). Trimming cost V 5 bases and J 1 base, with 17 bases left between them. Germline V CDR1 and CDR2: SGHTA, FQGNSA. This CDR3 has 16 residues. CDR3 amino acids: CASSKRMAGANTEAFF. The CDR3 DNA reads as TGTGCCAGCAGCAAACGAATGGCAGGGGCGAACACTGAAGCTTTCTTT.

The chain links TRBV10-3 to TRBJ2-3; 13 bases line up with TRBD2. Germline V gene lookup returns CDR1 ENHRY and CDR2 SYGVKD. The CDR3 totals 17 residues. J lost 5 bases, V lost 7 bases, and 12 bases had no gene match. CDR3 residues: CAINSLPGLAGRDTQYF. In DNA form, the CDR3 reads TGTGCCATCAACAGCCTCCCGGGACTAGCGGGAAGAGATACGCAGTATTTT.

This clonotype was seen a handful of times. The genes are TRBV7-2 and TRBJ1-5; 7 bases match TRBD1. V was clipped by 2 bases and J by 6 bases; unmatched bases: 4. This CDR3 contains 14 residues. Germline V gene lookup returns CDR1 SGHTA and CDR2 FQGNSA. For the CDR3, the DNA is TGTGCCAGCAGCTTACAGGGGGACAGTCAGCCCCAGCATTTT. It is translated as CASSLQGDSQPQHF. Together with reference TRBV7-2 and TRBJ1-5, the CDR3 gives the full variable domain: GAGVSQSPSNKVTEKGKDVELRCDPISGHTALYWYRQSLGQGLEFLIYFQGNSAPDKSGLPSDRFSAERTGGSVSTLTIQRTQQEDSAVYLCASSLQGDSQPQHFGDGTRLSIL.

V usage is TRBV5-6 and J usage is TRBJ2-7, with D unresolved. V was pared by 7 bases and J by 0 bases, with 14 bases between. CDR1 is SGHDT, CDR2 YYEEEE, per germline. The CDR3 extends over 14 amino acids. The CDR3 is CASSMATSSYEQYF. CDR3 DNA sequence: TGTGCCAGCTCGATGGCGACAAGCTCCTACGAGCAGTACTTC.

This clonotype was seen ten or more times. This sequence joins TRBV6-4 and TRBJ2-2; 10 positions match TRBD2. CDR3 length equals 17 residues. The germline V gene has CDR1 MRHNA and CDR2 SNTAGT. V trimming: 5 bases; J trimming: 1 base; junction bases outside the gene matches: 7. CDR3: CASSQTSGAQNTGELFF. The CDR3 DNA follows: TGTGCCAGCAGTCAAACTAGCGGGGCCCAGAACACCGGGGAGCTGTTTTTT.

DNA for the CDR3: TGCAGCGTTGAATCGGTTATGAACACTGAAGCTTTCTTT. It yields the protein CSVESVMNTEAFF. The J gene is TRBJ1-1, the V gene TRBV29-1, with D unresolved. In germline, CDR1 is SQVTM, CDR2 ANQGSEA. The V end was cut by 2 bases, the J end by 0 bases, with 7 bases between. The CDR3 is made up of 13 amino acids.

In this sample, this clonotype turned up a few times. The chain combines TRBV7-2 with TRBJ2-7; 7 bases agree with TRBD2. J was trimmed by 1 base and V by 6 bases; bases with no gene match: 9. This CDR3 is 15 amino acids long. The germline CDR1 and CDR2 sequences are SGHTA and FQGNSA. CDR3 in amino acids: CASRVGPGGSYEQYF. The CDR3 DNA is TGTGCCAGCAGGGTAGGGCCGGGAGGTTCCTACGAGCAGTACTTC.

J is TRBJ1-5 and V is TRBV29-1, with a possible D match to TRBD1 (5 bases). This CDR3 region has 15 residues. CDR1 is SQVTM, CDR2 ANQGSEA, per germline. V lost 2 bases and J 4 bases, leaving 15 bases between the germline ends. In nucleotides, the CDR3 is TGCAGCGTTGAACTCCCAGGGCCAGGGAATCAGCCCCAGCATTTT. Translation: CSVELPGPGNQPQHF. The full variable domain, with the rest looked up from reference TRBV29-1 and TRBJ1-5, is SAVISQKPSRDICQRGTSLTIQCQVDSQVTMMFWYRQQPGQSLTLIATANQGSEATYESGFVIDKFPISRPNLTFSTLTVSNMSPEDSSIYLCSVELPGPGNQPQHFGDGTRLSIL.

This chain links TRBV20-1 with TRBJ2-3, with 10 bases lining up with TRBD2. With V trimmed by 3 bases and J by 2 bases, 8 bases remained unmatched. Germline lookup yields CDR1 DFQATT and CDR2 SNEGSKA (reference sequence). This CDR3 has 16 amino acids. CDR3 nucleotide sequence: TGCAGTGCTAGCCCCTTAGCGGGAGGATACACAGATACGCAGTATTTT. Translation: CSASPLAGGYTDTQYF.

Ten or more counts support this clonotype. The genes are TRBV7-6 and TRBJ2-2; D unclear. This CDR3 is built from 17 residues. V was shortened by 6 bases and J by 6 bases, with 23 bases between the two germline ends. Germline values: CDR1 SGHVS, CDR2 FNYEAQ. The CDR3 is CASSGGYVFEGPGELFF. The DNA for the CDR3 is TGTGCCAGCAGTGGTGGATATGTCTTCGAAGGTCCCGGGGAGCTGTTTTTT.

V gene TRBV6-5 combines with J gene TRBJ1-3; possible D gene TRBD1, 5 bases. CDR3 length equals 15 residues. The germline CDR1 and CDR2 sequences are MNHEY and SVGAGI. V shed 5 bases and J shed 3 bases, with 14 bases lying between them. The CDR3 DNA follows: TGTGCCAGCAGTCCCCGGGACCGTGTTGGAAACACCATATATTTT. This gives the protein CASSPRDRVGNTIYF.

Ten or more counts support this clonotype. The chain combines TRBV12-3 or TRBV12-4 with TRBJ2-3; the match to TRBD1 covers 7 bases. V was pared by 3 bases and J by 4 bases, with 13 bases of the junction left unmatched. CDR3 size: 17 residues. DNA of the CDR3: TGTGCCAGCAGTTTTGGGCAGGGGGTGGGGATCGCAGATACGCAGTATTTT. Amino acids: CASSFGQGVGIADTQYF.

This clonotype was counted ten times or more. This chain uses TRBV7-8 with TRBJ2-2; TRBD1 aligns across 10 bases. Germline assignment: CDR1 SGHVS and CDR2 FQNEAQ. The CDR3 extends over 15 amino acids. With 3 bases clipped from V and 9 bases from J, the junction kept 7 bases outside the gene matches. The CDR3: CASSLDRGIPRELFF. In DNA, the CDR3 is TGTGCCAGCAGCTTGGACAGGGGGATCCCCCGGGAGCTGTTTTTT.

The chain joins TRBV4-1 to TRBJ2-1, with unresolved D. V was pared by 1 base and J by 7 bases, with 5 bases between. The germline CDR1 and CDR2 sequences are MGHRA and YSYEKL. The CDR3 length is 12 residues. In nucleotides, the CDR3 is TGCGCCAGCAGCCAAGCCCTTAATGAGCAGTTCTTC. Translating gives CASSQALNEQFF.

This clonotype has a count of ten or more. The gene calls are TRBV7-3 and TRBJ2-1; TRBD2 aligns across 14 bases. CDR1 is SGHTA and CDR2 is FQGTGA in the germline V gene. The V segment lost 5 bases and the J segment 9 bases; nucleotides outside the gene matches: 3. The CDR3 runs 14 residues. The CDR3 DNA is TGTGCCAGCAGCCACGGGACTAGCGGGAGTGAGCAGTTCTTC. Translated, it gives CASSHGTSGSEQFF.